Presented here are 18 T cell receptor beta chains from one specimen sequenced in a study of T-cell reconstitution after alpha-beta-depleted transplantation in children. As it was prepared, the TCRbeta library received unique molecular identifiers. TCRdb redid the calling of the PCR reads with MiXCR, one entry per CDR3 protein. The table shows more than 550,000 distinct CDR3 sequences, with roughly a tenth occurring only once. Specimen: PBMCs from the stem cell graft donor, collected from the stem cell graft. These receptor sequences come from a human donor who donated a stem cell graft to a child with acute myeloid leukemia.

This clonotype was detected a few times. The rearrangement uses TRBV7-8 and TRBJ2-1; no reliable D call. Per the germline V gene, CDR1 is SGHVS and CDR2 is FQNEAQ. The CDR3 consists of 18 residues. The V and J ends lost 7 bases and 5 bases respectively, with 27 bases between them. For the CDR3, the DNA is TGTGCCAGCACCGGCCCGGGTGAGCCCACGGTGTGGAACAATGAGCAGTTCTTC. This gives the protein CASTGPGEPTVWNNEQFF. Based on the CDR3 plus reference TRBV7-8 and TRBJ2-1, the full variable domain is GAGVSQSPRYKVAKRGQDVALRCDPISGHVSLFWYQQALGQGPEFLTYFQNEAQLDKSGLPSDRFFAERPEGSVSTLKIQRTQQEDSAVYLCASTGPGEPTVWNNEQFFGPGTRLTVL.

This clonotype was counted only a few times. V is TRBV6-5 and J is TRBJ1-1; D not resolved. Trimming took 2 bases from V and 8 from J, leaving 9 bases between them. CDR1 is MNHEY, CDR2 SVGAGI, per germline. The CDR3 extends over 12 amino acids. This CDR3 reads CASSYASGEAFF. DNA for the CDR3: TGTGCCAGCAGTTACGCCTCGGGGGAAGCTTTCTTT.

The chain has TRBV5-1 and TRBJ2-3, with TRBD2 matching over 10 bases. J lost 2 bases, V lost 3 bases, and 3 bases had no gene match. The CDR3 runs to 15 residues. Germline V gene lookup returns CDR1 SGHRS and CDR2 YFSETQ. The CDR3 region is CASSWGTSATDTQYF. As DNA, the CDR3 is TGCGCCAGCAGCTGGGGGACTAGCGCCACAGATACGCAGTATTTT.

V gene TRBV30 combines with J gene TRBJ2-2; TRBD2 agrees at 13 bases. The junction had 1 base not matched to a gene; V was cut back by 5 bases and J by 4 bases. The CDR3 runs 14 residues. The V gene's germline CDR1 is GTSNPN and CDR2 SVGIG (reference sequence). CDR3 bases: TGTGCCTGGGGGACTAGCGGGACCACCGGGGAGCTGTTTTTT. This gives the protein CAWGTSGTTGELFF.

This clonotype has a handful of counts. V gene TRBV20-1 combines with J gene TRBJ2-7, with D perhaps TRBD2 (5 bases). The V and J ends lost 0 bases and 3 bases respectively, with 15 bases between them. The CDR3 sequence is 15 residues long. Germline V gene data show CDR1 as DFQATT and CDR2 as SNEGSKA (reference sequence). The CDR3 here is CSARDFGRVDYEQYF. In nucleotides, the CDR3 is TGCAGTGCTAGAGATTTCGGGCGGGTAGACTACGAGCAGTACTTC.

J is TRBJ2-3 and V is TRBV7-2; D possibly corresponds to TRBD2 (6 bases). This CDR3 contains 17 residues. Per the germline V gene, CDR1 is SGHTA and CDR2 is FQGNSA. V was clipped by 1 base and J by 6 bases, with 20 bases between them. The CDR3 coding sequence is TGTGCCAGCAGCTTAGTCGTGGACTATTTCCTCGGGGATACGCAGTATTTT. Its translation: CASSLVVDYFLGDTQYF. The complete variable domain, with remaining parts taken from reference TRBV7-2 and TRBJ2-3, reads GAGVSQSPSNKVTEKGKDVELRCDPISGHTALYWYRQSLGQGLEFLIYFQGNSAPDKSGLPSDRFSAERTGGSVSTLTIQRTQQEDSAVYLCASSLVVDYFLGDTQYFGPGTRLTVL.

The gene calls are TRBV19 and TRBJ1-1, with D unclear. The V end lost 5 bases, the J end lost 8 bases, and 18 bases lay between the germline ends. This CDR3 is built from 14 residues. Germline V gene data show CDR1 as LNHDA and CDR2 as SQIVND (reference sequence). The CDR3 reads CASSDRASLGEAFF. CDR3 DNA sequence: TGTGCCAGTAGTGACCGGGCCTCCCTGGGGGAAGCTTTCTTT.

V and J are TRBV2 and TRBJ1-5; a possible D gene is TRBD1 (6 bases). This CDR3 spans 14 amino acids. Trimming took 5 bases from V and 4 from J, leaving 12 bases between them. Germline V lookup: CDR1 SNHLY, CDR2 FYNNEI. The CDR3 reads CASSQGLGNQPQHF. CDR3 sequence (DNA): TGTGCCAGCAGTCAGGGGCTGGGGAATCAGCCCCAGCATTTT.

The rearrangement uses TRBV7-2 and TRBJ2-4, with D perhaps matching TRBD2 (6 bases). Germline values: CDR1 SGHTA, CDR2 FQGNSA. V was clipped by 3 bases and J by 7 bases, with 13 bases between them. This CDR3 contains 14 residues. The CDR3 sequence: CASSFFGGDNIQYF. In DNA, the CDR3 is TGTGCCAGCAGCTTCTTCGGGGGTGATAACATTCAGTACTTC.

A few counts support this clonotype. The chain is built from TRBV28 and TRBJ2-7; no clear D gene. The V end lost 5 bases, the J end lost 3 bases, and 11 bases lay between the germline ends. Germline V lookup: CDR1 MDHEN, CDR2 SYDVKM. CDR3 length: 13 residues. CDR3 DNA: TGTGCCAGCAGTGCCTCACGGTTCTACGAGCAGTACTTC. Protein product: CASSASRFYEQYF.

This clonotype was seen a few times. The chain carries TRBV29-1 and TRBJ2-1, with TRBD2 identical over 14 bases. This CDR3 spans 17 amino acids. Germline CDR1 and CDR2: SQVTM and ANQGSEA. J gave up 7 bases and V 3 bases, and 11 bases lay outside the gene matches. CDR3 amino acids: CSVDATSGGGYTNEQFF. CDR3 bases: TGCAGCGTTGATGCGACTAGCGGGGGGGGGTACACTAATGAGCAGTTCTTC.

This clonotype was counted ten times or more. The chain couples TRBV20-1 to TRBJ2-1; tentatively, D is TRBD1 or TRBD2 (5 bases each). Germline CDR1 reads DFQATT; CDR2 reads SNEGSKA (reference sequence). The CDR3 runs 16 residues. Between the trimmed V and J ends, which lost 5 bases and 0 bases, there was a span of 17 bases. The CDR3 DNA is TGCAGTGCTCTGCCGGGGCGGGCCATCTCCTACAATGAGCAGTTCTTC. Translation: CSALPGRAISYNEQFF.

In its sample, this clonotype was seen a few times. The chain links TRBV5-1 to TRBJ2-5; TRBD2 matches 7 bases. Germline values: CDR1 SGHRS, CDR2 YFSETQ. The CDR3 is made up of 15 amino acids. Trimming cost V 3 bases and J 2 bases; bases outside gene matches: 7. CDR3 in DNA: TGCGCCAGCAGCTCGCGGGGGTACACACAAGAGACCCAGTACTTC. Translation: CASSSRGYTQETQYF.

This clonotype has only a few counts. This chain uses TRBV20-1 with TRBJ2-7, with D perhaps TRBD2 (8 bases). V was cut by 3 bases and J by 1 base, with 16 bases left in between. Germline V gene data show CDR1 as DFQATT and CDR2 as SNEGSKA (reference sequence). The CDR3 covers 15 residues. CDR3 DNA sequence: TGCAGTGCTAGTTCGCGGGGGGACAGTTCCTACGAGCAGTACTTC. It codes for CSASSRGDSSYEQYF.

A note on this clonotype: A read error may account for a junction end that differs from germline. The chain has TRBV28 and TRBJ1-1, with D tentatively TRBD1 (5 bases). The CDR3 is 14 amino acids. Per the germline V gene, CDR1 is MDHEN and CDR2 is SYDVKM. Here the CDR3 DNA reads TGTGCCAGCATCTCTGGGGCATTGAACACTGAAGTTTTCTTT. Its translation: CASISGALNTEVFF.

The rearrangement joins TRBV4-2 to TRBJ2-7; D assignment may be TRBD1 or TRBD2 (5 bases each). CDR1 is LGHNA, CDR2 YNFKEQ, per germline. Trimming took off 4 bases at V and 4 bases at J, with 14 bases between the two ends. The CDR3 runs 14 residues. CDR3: CASSRGRDGYEQYF. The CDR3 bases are TGTGCCAGCAGCCGGGGCCGGGACGGGTACGAGCAGTACTTC.

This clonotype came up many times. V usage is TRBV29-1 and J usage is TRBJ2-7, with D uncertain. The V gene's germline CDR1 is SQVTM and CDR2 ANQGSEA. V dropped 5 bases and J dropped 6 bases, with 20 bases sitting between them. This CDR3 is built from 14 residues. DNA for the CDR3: TGCAGCGTTCGCCCATGGGCTAACGCTATCGAGCAGTACTTC. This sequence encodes CSVRPWANAIEQYF.

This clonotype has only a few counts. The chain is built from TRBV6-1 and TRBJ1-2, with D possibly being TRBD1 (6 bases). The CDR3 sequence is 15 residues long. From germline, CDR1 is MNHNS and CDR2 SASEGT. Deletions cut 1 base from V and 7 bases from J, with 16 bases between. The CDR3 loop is CASSEEGGVSSGYTF. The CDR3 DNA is TGTGCCAGCAGTGAAGAGGGGGGTGTAAGTAGTGGCTACACCTTC.